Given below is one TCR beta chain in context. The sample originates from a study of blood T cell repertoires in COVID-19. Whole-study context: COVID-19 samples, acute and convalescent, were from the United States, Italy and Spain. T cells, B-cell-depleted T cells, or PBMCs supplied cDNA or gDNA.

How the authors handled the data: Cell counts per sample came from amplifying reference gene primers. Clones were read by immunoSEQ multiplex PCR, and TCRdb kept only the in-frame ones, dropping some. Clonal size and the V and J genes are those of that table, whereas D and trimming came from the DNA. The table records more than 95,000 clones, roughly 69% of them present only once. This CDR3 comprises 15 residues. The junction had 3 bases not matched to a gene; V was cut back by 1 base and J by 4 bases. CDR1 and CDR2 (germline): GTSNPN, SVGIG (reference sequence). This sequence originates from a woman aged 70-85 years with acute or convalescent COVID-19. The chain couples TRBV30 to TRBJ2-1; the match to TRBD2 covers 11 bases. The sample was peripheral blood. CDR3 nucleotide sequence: TGTGCCTGGAGTGGGATAGCGGGAGGGTACAATGAGCAGTTCTTC. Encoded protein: CAWSGIAGGYNEQFF.